A single sample is the source of the 30 T cell receptor beta chains below, sequenced in a study of shared clonotypes between healthy human individuals. The protocol was immunoSEQ multiplex PCR, while the TCRdb copy is restricted to in-frame clones and leaves out a portion. The sample carries more than 2 million clones, 85% to 95% recorded once. CD45RO-negative, CCR7-positively selected cells formed the naive CD8 fraction, excluding terminally differentiated effector memory CD45RA+ cells. Specimen: naive CD8+ T cells sorted from blood. The receptors shown here come from a man between 18 and 35 years old in good health.

The rearrangement uses TRBV5-6 and TRBJ1-5; possibly TRBD1 for D (6 bases). This CDR3 contains 14 residues. V was clipped by 0 bases and J by 8 bases, with 12 bases between them. The germline gives CDR1 SGHDT, CDR2 YYEEEE. The chain's CDR3 is CASSLGRGLEPQHF. DNA for the CDR3: TGTGCCAGCAGCTTGGGTCGGGGGCTTGAGCCCCAGCATTTT.

The chain couples TRBV27 to TRBJ2-1; tentatively, D is TRBD1 or TRBD2 (5 bases each). V lost 5 bases and J 7 bases, leaving 15 bases between the germline ends. The CDR3 has 14 amino acids. Per the germline V gene, CDR1 is MNHEY and CDR2 is SMNVEV (reference sequence). CDR3 amino acids: CASSPGGLLNEQFF. The CDR3 DNA is TGTGCCAGCAGTCCTGGGGGTCTACTTAATGAGCAGTTCTTC.

The V call is TRBV27, the J call TRBJ2-3, with 9 bases identical to TRBD1. Germline CDR1 reads MNHEY; CDR2 reads SMNVEV (reference sequence). With 2 bases clipped from V and 1 base from J, the junction kept 4 bases outside the gene matches. The CDR3 runs 16 residues. The CDR3 here is CASSLARTGGTDTQYF. The CDR3 nucleotides are TGTGCCAGCAGTTTAGCTCGGACAGGGGGCACAGATACGCAGTATTTT.

A remark on this clone: The sample carries other DNA sequences with the same CDR3. The chain links TRBV27 to TRBJ1-2; TRBD1 is a possible D gene (6 bases). Germline assignment: CDR1 MNHEY and CDR2 SMNVEV (reference sequence). The CDR3 contains 13 residues. Trimming stripped 2 bases from V and 4 bases from J, with 8 bases between. CDR3 in amino acids: CASSLGRGYGYTF. The CDR3 DNA is TGTGCCAGCAGTTTAGGCAGGGGCTATGGCTACACCTTC.

The rearrangement uses TRBV13 and TRBJ2-7; TRBD2 aligns across 8 bases. CDR1 is PRHDT and CDR2 is FYEKMQ in the germline V gene (reference sequence). V lost 5 bases, J lost 5 bases, and 11 bases stayed unmatched. CDR3 length equals 15 residues. In DNA, the CDR3 is TGTGCCAGCAGCCCCCGGGGGACTAGGGCGGACGAGCAGTACTTC. Protein product: CASSPRGTRADEQYF.

This chain uses TRBV6-1 with TRBJ1-5; D remains unclear. V was clipped by 2 bases and J by 5 bases, with 10 bases between them. The length of the CDR3 is 14 residues. Germline V gene data show CDR1 as MNHNS and CDR2 as SASEGT. The CDR3 here is CASSEFGHDQPQHF. As DNA, the CDR3 is TGTGCCAGCAGTGAATTTGGGCACGATCAGCCCCAGCATTTT.

This clone occurred once. This chain links TRBV7-9 with TRBJ2-3, with D possibly called TRBD1 or TRBD2 (6 bases each). The length of the CDR3 is 18 residues. V was trimmed by 5 bases and J by 7 bases, leaving 28 bases between them. The germline V gene has CDR1 SEHNR and CDR2 FQNEAQ (reference sequence). The CDR3 coding sequence is TGTGCCAGCAGCGGCCACGGGGGCCAGTTCCCCCGCACGTATACGCAGTATTTT. Translation: CASSGHGGQFPRTYTQYF. The full variable domain, in which reference TRBV7-9 and TRBJ2-3 provide the parts outside the CDR3, is DTGVSQNPRHKITKRGQNVTFRCDPISEHNRLYWYRQTLGQGPEFLTYFQNEAQLEKSRLLSDRFSAERPKGSFSTLEIQRTEQGDSAMYLCASSGHGGQFPRTYTQYFGPGTRLTVL.

V and J are TRBV27 and TRBJ2-7, with 7 bases that match TRBD1. With V trimmed by 5 bases and J by 4 bases, 11 bases remained unmatched. This CDR3 region has 15 residues. In germline, CDR1 is MNHEY, CDR2 SMNVEV (reference sequence). The CDR3 reads CASSLETGPQYEQYF. The CDR3 DNA follows: TGTGCCAGCAGTCTAGAGACAGGGCCTCAGTACGAGCAGTACTTC.

This clone was recorded only once. The sample carries other DNA sequences with the same CDR3. The chain recombines TRBV4-1 with TRBJ2-7; 9 bases map to TRBD1. CDR1 MGHRA and CDR2 YSYEKL come from the germline V gene. Trimming cost V 0 bases and J 3 bases; bases outside gene matches: 0. The CDR3 spans 14 residues. The CDR3: CASSQEGQGYEQYF. CDR3 coding DNA: TGCGCCAGCAGCCAAGAGGGACAGGGCTACGAGCAGTACTTC.

This chain uses TRBV13 with TRBJ2-5; no clear D gene. Trimming left V 4 bases short and J 5 bases short, with 11 bases between. The CDR3 contains 13 residues. CDR1 and CDR2 from the germline V gene are PRHDT and FYEKMQ (reference sequence). CDR3 sequence: CASSSAEGETQYF. Here the CDR3 DNA reads TGTGCCAGCAGCTCCGCGGAAGGGGAGACCCAGTACTTC.

The count of this clone is one. The chain employs TRBV7-8 and TRBJ2-5; D not certain. V was cut by 2 bases and J by 1 base, with 8 bases left in between. CDR3 length: 14 residues. In germline, CDR1 is SGHVS, CDR2 FQNEAQ. Written as DNA, the CDR3 is TGTGCCAGCAGCTTATTTGCCAGCCAAGAGACCCAGTACTTC. It yields the protein CASSLFASQETQYF.

The chain has TRBV5-6 and TRBJ2-3, with 9 bases lining up with TRBD2. CDR1 and CDR2 from the germline V gene are SGHDT and YYEEEE. There are 16 residues in the CDR3. V lost 0 bases and J lost 8; bases outside the gene matches: 10. The CDR3 is CASSLGASGAATTQYF. The DNA of the CDR3 is TGTGCCAGCAGCTTGGGGGCTAGCGGGGCGGCGACTACGCAGTATTTT.

The V gene is TRBV6-1, the J gene TRBJ2-1; 9 bases map to TRBD1. V gave up 0 bases and J gave up 3 bases; unmatched junction bases: 0. CDR1 and CDR2 from the germline V gene are MNHNS and SASEGT. The CDR3 totals 15 residues. CDR3 region: CASSEAGQGYNEQFF. The DNA of the CDR3 is TGTGCCAGCAGTGAAGCGGGACAGGGCTACAATGAGCAGTTCTTC.

J is TRBJ1-2 and V is TRBV19; weak D call: TRBD1 (5 bases). V was trimmed by 6 bases and J by 7 bases, leaving 12 bases between them. There are 12 residues in the CDR3. The germline CDR1 and CDR2 sequences are LNHDA and SQIVND (reference sequence). The CDR3 here is CASRQGGGGYTF. CDR3 DNA sequence: TGTGCCAGTAGGCAGGGCGGTGGTGGCTACACCTTC.

The chain joins TRBV7-8 to TRBJ2-3, with 7 bases identical to TRBD1. Germline CDR1 reads SGHVS; CDR2 reads FQNEAQ. The trim removed 3 bases at V and 5 bases at J, leaving 8 bases unmatched. The CDR3 runs 15 residues. The CDR3 is CASSFRDSSRDTQYF. The CDR3 DNA sequence: TGTGCCAGCAGCTTCCGGGACAGCTCCCGAGATACGCAGTATTTT.

The rearrangement joins TRBV4-1 to TRBJ1-4, with TRBD1 matching over 8 bases. The CDR3 spans 15 residues. Looked up from germline, CDR1 is MGHRA and CDR2 is YSYEKL. V was clipped by 6 bases and J by 4 bases; unmatched bases: 7. The CDR3 loop reads CASRPGGVHNEKLFF. The CDR3 bases are TGCGCCAGCAGGCCAGGGGGCGTCCATAATGAAAAACTGTTTTTT.

The chain employs TRBV27 and TRBJ2-1; 9 bases agree with TRBD1. V gave up 10 bases and J gave up 0 bases; unmatched junction bases: 4. This CDR3 is 14 amino acids long. Germline CDR1 is MNHEY and CDR2 is SMNVEV (reference sequence). The CDR3 protein is CATRDRASYNEQFF. The CDR3 DNA is TGTGCCACTCGGGACAGGGCCTCCTACAATGAGCAGTTCTTC.

This rearrangement joins TRBV5-5 to TRBJ1-2, with 8 bases fitting TRBD1. The CDR3 consists of 15 residues. The V gene end was trimmed by 2 bases and the J gene end by 4 bases; junction bases not matched to a gene: 7. The germline V gene encodes CDR1 SGHKS and CDR2 YYEKEE (reference sequence). The CDR3, as DNA: TGTGCCAGCAGCTTTCAGGGGGCCATACCCTATGGCTACACCTTC. As protein: CASSFQGAIPYGYTF.

This clone was observed a handful of times. The CDR3 protein is CASSPGGFSYEQYF. CDR3 DNA: TGTGCCAGCAGCCCAGGGGGGTTCTCCTACGAGCAGTACTTC. This rearrangement joins TRBV27 to TRBJ2-7, with a tentative D call TRBD1 (7 bases). The CDR3 runs to 14 residues. Germline lookup yields CDR1 MNHEY and CDR2 SMNVEV (reference sequence). Trimming removed 6 bases from V and 0 bases from J, with 12 bases in between.

The rearrangement joins TRBV4-1 to TRBJ2-1, with D unresolved. The germline V gene encodes CDR1 MGHRA and CDR2 YSYEKL. The CDR3 is 15 amino acids. V shed 5 bases and J shed 0 bases, with 11 bases lying between them. The CDR3: CASSNGLSSYNEQFF. For the CDR3, the DNA is TGCGCCAGCAGCAACGGGCTGAGCTCCTACAATGAGCAGTTCTTC.

This clone appeared once. The rearrangement links TRBV11-1 to TRBJ1-1; D uncertain. The CDR3 covers 13 residues. The ends were cut back, 0 bases at V and 5 bases at J, with 7 bases in the middle. Germline V lookup: CDR1 SGHAT, CDR2 FQDESV (reference sequence). The CDR3 reads CASSLASSTEAFF. CDR3 nucleotide sequence: TGTGCCAGCAGCTTAGCGTCGTCTACTGAAGCTTTCTTT.

The V gene is TRBV7-2, the J gene TRBJ2-2; 8 bases align to TRBD2. After removal of 3 bases from V and 3 bases from J, the junction contained 9 bases not matched to a gene. This CDR3 has 17 amino acids. CDR1 and CDR2 from the germline V gene are SGHTA and FQGNSA. CDR3 protein: CASSLGRTSWYTGELFF. In nucleotides, the CDR3 is TGTGCCAGCAGCTTGGGGCGGACTAGCTGGTACACCGGGGAGCTGTTTTTT.

There are a few counts of this clone. The chain combines TRBV2 with TRBJ1-5; 7 bases align to TRBD1. The J segment lost 9 bases and the V segment lost 6 bases, leaving 14 bases of the junction unmatched. The CDR3 consists of 15 residues. Germline CDR1 and CDR2: SNHLY and FYNNEI. As DNA, the CDR3 is TGTGCCAGCAGCGGCATAGAGGGGACAGCATGGCCCCAGCATTTT. As protein: CASSGIEGTAWPQHF.

This clone came up once. V and J are TRBV7-9 and TRBJ2-7; D is unclear. V was trimmed by 5 bases and J by 2 bases, leaving 7 bases between them. There are 12 residues in the CDR3. The V gene's germline CDR1 is SEHNR and CDR2 FQNEAQ (reference sequence). For the CDR3, the DNA is TGTGCCAGCAGCCCAGCCCCCTACGAGCAGTACTTC. Translating gives CASSPAPYEQYF. The full variable domain, in which reference TRBV7-9 and TRBJ2-7 provide the parts outside the CDR3, is DTGVSQNPRHKITKRGQNVTFRCDPISEHNRLYWYRQTLGQGPEFLTYFQNEAQLEKSRLLSDRFSAERPKGSFSTLEIQRTEQGDSAMYLCASSPAPYEQYFGPGTRLTVT.

The chain couples TRBV2 to TRBJ2-3; D not resolved. Trimming removed 2 bases at V and 0 bases at J, with 6 bases between. CDR1 and CDR2 (germline): SNHLY, FYNNEI. This CDR3 has 14 amino acids. The DNA of the CDR3 is TGTGCCAGCAGTGAACAGCCCAGCACAGATACGCAGTATTTT. Translated: CASSEQPSTDTQYF.

In this sample, this clone turned up a few times. Other DNA sequences in the same sample also yield this CDR3. The chain is built from TRBV27 and TRBJ2-2; D is uncertain. This CDR3 is 12 amino acids long. V shed 3 bases and J shed 4 bases, with 3 bases lying between them. CDR1 MNHEY and CDR2 SMNVEV come from the germline V gene (reference sequence). DNA of the CDR3: TGTGCCAGCAGTTTTGGCACCGGGGAGCTGTTTTTT. Its translation: CASSFGTGELFF.

The rearrangement uses TRBV7-9 and TRBJ2-5; TRBD1 agrees at 10 bases. Germline V gene lookup returns CDR1 SEHNR and CDR2 FQNEAQ (reference sequence). V gave up 5 bases and J gave up 5 bases; unmatched junction bases: 11. The CDR3 is 16 amino acids. CDR3 protein: CASSAPGTGDSETQYF. In DNA form, the CDR3 reads TGTGCCAGCAGCGCCCCCGGGACAGGGGATTCGGAGACCCAGTACTTC.

About this clone itself: This CDR3 is also generated by other DNA sequences in the sample. CDR3 sequence: CSVEDKGAGYGYTF. Here the CDR3 DNA reads TGCAGCGTTGAAGATAAGGGGGCGGGCTACGGCTACACCTTC. The chain joins TRBV29-1 to TRBJ1-2, with TRBD1 matching 7 bases. The CDR3 contains 14 residues. V shed 0 bases, J shed 8 bases, and the junction held 9 bases outside the gene matches. Looked up from germline, CDR1 is SQVTM and CDR2 is ANQGSEA.

This chain links TRBV5-1 with TRBJ2-3; 8 bases line up with TRBD1. Germline-derived CDR1 and CDR2 are SGHRS and YFSETQ. V shed 0 bases, J shed 5 bases, and the junction held 2 bases outside the gene matches. This CDR3 is 14 amino acids long. The CDR3 region is CASSLVQGGDTQYF. The CDR3 DNA follows: TGCGCCAGCAGCTTGGTACAGGGGGGAGATACGCAGTATTTT.

A note on this clone: Additional DNA sequences in this sample encode the identical CDR3. The chain couples TRBV7-9 to TRBJ2-2; 10 nucleotides agree with TRBD2. The V gene's germline CDR1 is SEHNR and CDR2 FQNEAQ (reference sequence). V lost 1 base to trimming and J lost 4 bases; unmatched junction nucleotides: 3. This CDR3 region has 16 residues. The CDR3 spells CASSLELAGFTGELFF. CDR3 in DNA: TGTGCCAGCAGCTTAGAACTAGCGGGGTTCACCGGGGAGCTGTTTTTT.